The 4 T cell receptor beta chains in this list originate from one sample, sequenced in a study of shared T cell receptors in the human thymus. Assay used: immunoSEQ multiplex PCR; TCRdb lists only in-frame clones, some missing. The data hold hundreds of thousands of clones, with roughly 74% observed a single time. This sample also appeared in a second study, on human thymus T cells.

The sequenced sample was thymocytes. These receptors were collected from a boy under three years old with a congenital heart defect.

The V gene is TRBV4-2, the J gene TRBJ1-4; D not resolved. V was cut by 1 base and J by 0 bases, with 12 bases left in between. This CDR3 is 17 amino acids long. Germline loops: CDR1 LGHNA, CDR2 YNFKEQ. The CDR3 bases are TGTGCCAGCAGCCAAGGGCACCGACGGGCAACTAATGAAAAACTGTTTTTT. It specifies CASSQGHRRATNEKLFF.

The chain employs TRBV9 and TRBJ2-1; weak D call: TRBD1 (5 bases). The V and J ends lost 0 bases and 5 bases respectively, with 6 bases between them. The CDR3 extends over 13 amino acids. Germline CDR1 is SGDLS and CDR2 is YYNGEE. This CDR3 is CASSVGGHNEQFF. CDR3 in DNA: TGTGCCAGCAGCGTAGGGGGCCACAATGAGCAGTTCTTC.

The chain uses TRBV14 and TRBJ1-1; the match to TRBD1 covers 11 bases. The CDR3 extends over 15 amino acids. V gave up 5 bases and J gave up 5 bases; unmatched junction bases: 7. CDR1 is SGHDN and CDR2 is FVKESK in the germline V gene. As DNA, the CDR3 is TGTGCCAGCAGCAACCGGGACAGGGGGGAAACTGAAGCTTTCTTT. As protein: CASSNRDRGETEAFF.

V and J are TRBV25-1 and TRBJ2-1; no reliable D call. Trimming took 4 bases from V and 9 from J, leaving 13 bases between them. The length of the CDR3 is 13 residues. In germline, CDR1 is MGHDK, CDR2 SYGVNS. CDR3 DNA: TGTGCCAGCAGTGGAGATCGTTCCGGTGAGCAGTTCTTC. Translation: CASSGDRSGEQFF.